This T cell receptor beta chain was identified during a study of response to subunit inactivated influenza vaccine. This clonotype was detected only a few times. What it binds is unknown. TCRdb reprocessed the RT-PCR reads with MiXCR, giving one entry per CDR3 protein. In the table there are about 800,000 distinct CDR3 sequences, around 21% of which are singletons. The CDR3 sequence is 14 residues long. Trimming at V came to 6 bases and at J to 2 bases, leaving 3 bases not matched to a gene. The study's findings and limits: Authors suggested each seasonal flu vaccination may recruit only limited numbers of new T cells.

The sequence was obtained from a middle-aged man who received an inactivated influenza vaccine. This sequence joins TRBV12-3 or TRBV12-4 and TRBJ1-3, with TRBD1 matching over 8 bases. The material was PBMCs from blood, obtained more than 4 days after vaccination. In nucleotides, the CDR3 is TGTGCCAGCAGCAAGGGACAGGCTGGAAACACCATATATTTT. Its protein is CASSKGQAGNTIYF.